One and the same sample provided the 8 T cell receptor beta chains below, sequenced in a study of blood T cell repertoires in COVID-19. Libraries were prepared by immunoSEQ multiplex PCR; TCRdb keeps only in-frame clonotypes and omits some of them. The sample records tens of thousands of clones, roughly 89% being singletons. The material sequenced was peripheral blood. The source is a human donor in a cohort sampled during active COVID-19.

This chain uses TRBV5-1 with TRBJ2-1, with TRBD2 matching 10 bases. V was pared by 4 bases and J by 3 bases, with 4 bases of the junction left unmatched. The CDR3 sequence is 15 residues long. The germline CDR1 and CDR2 sequences are SGHRS and YFSETQ. The CDR3 loop is CASSTRTSGYNEQFF. The CDR3 nucleotides are TGCGCCAGCAGCACACGGACTAGCGGCTACAATGAGCAGTTCTTC.

The chain carries TRBV5-1 and TRBJ2-1, with no clear D. V dropped 4 bases and J dropped 4 bases, with 3 bases sitting between them. The CDR3 is 11 residues long. From germline, CDR1 is SGHRS and CDR2 YFSETQ. CDR3 nucleotide sequence: TGCGCCAGCAGCGTATACAATGAGCAGTTCTTC. This codes for CASSVYNEQFF. Looking up the rest from reference TRBV5-1 and TRBJ2-1 gives the full variable domain: KAGVTQTPRYLIKTRGQQVTLSCSPISGHRSVSWYQQTPGQGLQFLFEYFSETQRNKGNFPGRFSGRQFSNSRSEMNVSTLELGDSALYLCASSVYNEQFFGPGTRLTVL.

This rearrangement joins TRBV4-3 to TRBJ2-3; a weak D match, TRBD2 (7 bases). Germline CDR1 reads LGHNA; CDR2 reads YSLEER. The CDR3 spans 18 residues. The V and J ends lost 1 base and 4 bases respectively, with 21 bases between them. CDR3 sequence reads: CASSQAFRGGAGADTQYF. The CDR3 DNA reads TGCGCCAGCAGCCAAGCATTTCGTGGGGGGGCCGGGGCAGATACGCAGTATTTT.

The rearrangement uses TRBV9 and TRBJ1-3, with 9 bases identical to TRBD1. Germline V lookup: CDR1 SGDLS, CDR2 YYNGEE. The V segment lost 1 base and the J segment 4 bases; nucleotides outside the gene matches: 9. CDR3 length: 17 residues. The CDR3 DNA reads TGTGCCAGCAGCGTATTCTCCAACAGGGGGCCCGGAAACACCATATATTTT. Translation gives CASSVFSNRGPGNTIYF.

The rearrangement joins TRBV10-3 to TRBJ1-1; possibly TRBD1 for D (5 bases). Germline assignment: CDR1 ENHRY and CDR2 SYGVKD. The CDR3 has 15 residues. The V end lost 2 bases, the J end lost 1 base, and 11 bases lay between the germline ends. The chain's CDR3 is CAISEAGYGNTEAFF. The DNA for the CDR3 is TGTGCCATCAGTGAGGCAGGGTATGGGAACACTGAAGCTTTCTTT.

The rearrangement uses TRBV7-8 and TRBJ2-3; TRBD1 matches at 10 bases. V was pared by 5 bases and J by 1 base, with 3 bases of the junction left unmatched. Germline CDR1 reads SGHVS; CDR2 reads FQNEAQ. The CDR3 contains 15 residues. As DNA, the CDR3 is TGTGCCAGCAGCGACAGGGGGCGCGGCACAGATACGCAGTATTTT. Protein product: CASSDRGRGTDTQYF.

The V call is TRBV19, the J call TRBJ1-4; no firm D call. The germline V gene has CDR1 LNHDA and CDR2 SQIVND (reference sequence). The length of the CDR3 is 15 residues. Trimming stripped 7 bases from V and 2 bases from J, with 14 bases between. The CDR3 coding sequence is TGTGCCAGTACCCGATACCCGAGGACTAATGAAAAACTGTTTTTT. Residues: CASTRYPRTNEKLFF.

The V call is TRBV11-2, the J call TRBJ1-2; 7 bases fit TRBD1. With V trimmed by 0 bases and J by 0 bases, 10 bases remained unmatched. The CDR3 runs to 18 residues. Germline V CDR1 and CDR2: SGHAT, FQNNGV. In nucleotides, the CDR3 is TGTGCCAGCAGCTTAGATTTAAGGACAGGCCCATCTAACTATGGCTACACCTTC. Translated: CASSLDLRTGPSNYGYTF.